This T cell receptor beta chain was recorded in a study of preoperative IRX-2 immunotherapy in early breast cancer. The treatment is: preoperative locoregional IRX-2 cytokine immunotherapy. Patients received preoperative, locoregional IRX-2 cytokine immunotherapy in a phase Ib study. Libraries were prepared by immunoSEQ multiplex PCR; TCRdb keeps only in-frame clonotypes and omits some of them. The table has approximately 44,000 clones, approximately 94% seen once. This clonotype originated in a human donor with breast cancer. This specimen was tumor tissue, taken after IRX-2 immunotherapy.

CDR3 region: CASSFGNHEQYF. In DNA, the CDR3 is TGTGCCAGCAGCTTTGGAAACCACGAGCAGTACTTC. The gene calls are TRBV7-9 and TRBJ2-7, with D hard to call. V shed 3 bases and J shed 5 bases, with 8 bases lying between them. The CDR3 totals 12 residues. Germline V gene sequence: CDR1 SEHNR, CDR2 FQNEAQ (reference sequence).